The clone carrying this TCR beta chain has only a few counts. The target antigen is unknown. Per germline, CDR1 SGHTA and CDR2 FQGNSA. The CDR3 is 14 residues long. V was shortened by 5 bases and J by 3 bases, with 13 bases between the two germline ends. General study findings and limits: Tumor memory CD4+ T cell TCR gene usage clustered with blood and lymph node memory CD4+ cells and lymph node naive CD4+ cells.

After constant-region reverse-primer amplification, full-length variable regions underwent semi-nested PCR with Nested Universal Primer A. TCRdb re-derived calls from the 5' RACE reads in MiXCR, one entry per CDR3 protein. This table holds under 6,500 distinct CDR3 sequences, approximately 34% found once. The specimen sequenced was naive CD4+ T cells sorted from a lymph node. Subset in this sample: naive CD4+ T cells, CD4+CD45RA+CD25-. This rearrangement joins TRBV7-2 to TRBJ1-2; D is perhaps TRBD1 (6 bases). This clonotype originated in a female donor with breast cancer. CDR3 nucleotides: TGTGCCAGCAGCCTCACAGGGACCCACTATGGCTACACCTTC. As protein: CASSLTGTHYGYTF.